The 7 T cell receptor beta chains given below trace back to one sample, sequenced in a study of blood T cell repertoires in COVID-19. Clones were sequenced by immunoSEQ multiplex PCR, and TCRdb holds only the in-frame ones, with some missing. The profile shows some 370,000 clones, 80% to 90% of them singletons. The sample was peripheral blood. These receptors all stem from a woman under 40 with COVID-19, enrolled during active disease.

This clone was counted a few times. The chain couples TRBV27 to TRBJ1-2; unclear D gene. The CDR3 sequence is 15 residues long. V lost 0 bases and J 4 bases, leaving 12 bases between the germline ends. Germline CDR1 and CDR2: MNHEY and SMNVEV (reference sequence). CDR3 residues: CASSLSTWAPYGYTF. In nucleotides, the CDR3 is TGTGCCAGCAGTTTATCGACATGGGCCCCCTATGGCTACACCTTC.

This clone was observed a single time. The chain carries TRBV11-2 and TRBJ2-5; D is perhaps TRBD1 (5 bases). Trimming took off 5 bases at V and 2 bases at J, with 15 bases between the two ends. This CDR3 spans 15 amino acids. Germline V gene sequence: CDR1 SGHAT, CDR2 FQNNGV. The CDR3 loop reads CASSPEAQGQETQYF. The DNA of the CDR3 is TGTGCCAGCAGCCCAGAAGCGCAGGGACAAGAGACCCAGTACTTC.

A remark on this clone: The limits of the CDR3 on the DNA are not certain, so only TCRdb's listed CDR3 is given. The chain carries TRBV6-6 and TRBJ1-3; TRBD1 is taken as the D call from the table, unchecked against the DNA. In germline, CDR1 is MNHNY, CDR2 SVGAGI (reference sequence). A total of 16 residues make up the CDR3, ends included. The CDR3 sequence is CASSTSTGAAGNTIYF.

The chain combines TRBV11-2 with TRBJ2-5; 14 bases match TRBD2. The CDR3 length is 18 residues. Germline lookup yields CDR1 SGHAT and CDR2 FQNNGV. Unmatched junction bases numbered 11, after V lost 4 bases and J lost 4 bases. CDR3 in amino acids: CASSSSLTSGRGRETQYF. The CDR3 nucleotides read TGTGCCAGCAGCTCCTCCCTGACTAGCGGGAGGGGGCGAGAGACCCAGTACTTC. Based on the CDR3 plus reference TRBV11-2 and TRBJ2-5, the full variable domain is EAGVAQSPRYKIIEKRQSVAFWCNPISGHATLYWYQQILGQGPKLLIQFQNNGVVDDSQLPKDRFSAERLKGVDSTLKIQPAKLEDSAVYLCASSSSLTSGRGRETQYFGPGTRLLVL.

A single count supports this clone. This chain joins TRBV21-1 and TRBJ2-3; TRBD1, the table's D call, was not compared with the DNA. TRBV21-1 constitutes a pseudogene. CDR3 length: 15 amino acids. In DNA form, the CDR3 reads TGTGCCAGCAGAACCGGGACAGGGTTTCCAGATACGCAGTATTTT. This codes for CASRTGTGFPDTQYF.

This chain uses TRBV6-2 or TRBV6-3 with TRBJ2-7; 9 nucleotides line up with TRBD1. This CDR3 is built from 14 residues. Germline V gene lookup returns CDR1 MNHEY and CDR2 SVGEGT. The J segment lost 7 bases and the V segment lost 6 bases, leaving 10 bases of the junction unmatched. DNA of the CDR3: TGTGCCAGCAGCAGGGACAGGGCACGAGGGGAGCAGTACTTC. Amino acids: CASSRDRARGEQYF.

The chain recombines TRBV28 with TRBJ1-2; 8 bases are a match to TRBD1. Germline V lookup: CDR1 MDHEN, CDR2 SYDVKM. The CDR3 contains 14 residues. The V and J ends lost 6 bases and 4 bases, in that order; junction bases with no gene match: 7. The DNA for the CDR3 is TGTGCCAGCAGAAGAAGGGACAGGCGCTATGGCTACACCTTC. Its translation is CASRRRDRRYGYTF.